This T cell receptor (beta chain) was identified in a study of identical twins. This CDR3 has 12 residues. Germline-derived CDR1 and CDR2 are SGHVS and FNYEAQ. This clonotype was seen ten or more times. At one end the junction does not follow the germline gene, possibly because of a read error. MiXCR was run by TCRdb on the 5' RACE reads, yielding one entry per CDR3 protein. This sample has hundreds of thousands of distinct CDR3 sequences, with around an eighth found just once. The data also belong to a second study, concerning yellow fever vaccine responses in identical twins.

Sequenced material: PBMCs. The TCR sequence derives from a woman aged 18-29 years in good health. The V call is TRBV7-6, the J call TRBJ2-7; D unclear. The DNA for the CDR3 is TGTGCCAGCAGCGTAGGCTCCAACGAGCAGTACTTC. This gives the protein CASSVGSNEQYF.